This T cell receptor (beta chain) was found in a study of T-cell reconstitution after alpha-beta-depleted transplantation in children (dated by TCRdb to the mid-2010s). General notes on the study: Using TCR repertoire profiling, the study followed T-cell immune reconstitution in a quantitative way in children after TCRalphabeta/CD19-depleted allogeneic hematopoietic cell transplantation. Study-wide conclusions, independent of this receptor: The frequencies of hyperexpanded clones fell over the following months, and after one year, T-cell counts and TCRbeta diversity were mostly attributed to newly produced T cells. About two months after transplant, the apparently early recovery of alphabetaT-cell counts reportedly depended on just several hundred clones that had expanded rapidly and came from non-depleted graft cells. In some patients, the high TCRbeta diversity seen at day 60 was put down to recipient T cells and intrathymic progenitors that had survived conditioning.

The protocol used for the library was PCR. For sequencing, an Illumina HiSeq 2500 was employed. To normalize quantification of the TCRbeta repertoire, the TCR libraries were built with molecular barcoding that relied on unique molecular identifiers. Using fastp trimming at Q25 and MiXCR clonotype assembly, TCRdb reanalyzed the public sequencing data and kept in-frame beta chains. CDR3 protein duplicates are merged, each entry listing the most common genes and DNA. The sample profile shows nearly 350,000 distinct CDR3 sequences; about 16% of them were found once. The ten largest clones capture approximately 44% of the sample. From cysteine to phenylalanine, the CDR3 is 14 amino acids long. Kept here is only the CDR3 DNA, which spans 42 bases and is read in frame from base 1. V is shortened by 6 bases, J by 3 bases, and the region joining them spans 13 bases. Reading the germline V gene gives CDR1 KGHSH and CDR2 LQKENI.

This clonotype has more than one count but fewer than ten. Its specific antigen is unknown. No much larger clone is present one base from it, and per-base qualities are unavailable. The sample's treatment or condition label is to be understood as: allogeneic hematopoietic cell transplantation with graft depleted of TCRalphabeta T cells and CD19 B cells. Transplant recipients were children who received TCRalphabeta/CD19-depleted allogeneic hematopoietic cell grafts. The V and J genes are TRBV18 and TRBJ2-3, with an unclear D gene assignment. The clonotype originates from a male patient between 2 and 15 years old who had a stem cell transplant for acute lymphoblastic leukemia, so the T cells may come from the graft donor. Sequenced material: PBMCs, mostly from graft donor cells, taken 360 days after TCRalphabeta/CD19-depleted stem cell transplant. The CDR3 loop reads CASSPQSRTDTQYF. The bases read TGTGCCAGCTCCCCTCAGTCCAGGACAGATACGCAGTATTTT.